This T cell receptor (beta chain) was retrieved from a study of CD8 T cells in ankylosing spondylitis. Study conclusions and caveats: The study looked at matched synovial fluid samples from ankylosing spondylitis patients. Disease-linked clones were reported to be significantly enriched there. Peripheral blood held disease-linked clones only at relatively low frequency, and these were CD8+. A TCR beta motif of under 10 highly homologous variants appeared characteristic of ankylosing spondylitis blood.

V lost 3 bases to trimming and J lost 3 bases, with 12 bases between them. The CDR3 consists of 14 residues. From germline, CDR1 is DFQATT and CDR2 SNEGSKA (reference sequence). A note on this clonotype: What it binds is not known.

MiXCR, run by TCRdb on the 5' RACE reads, gives a single entry per CDR3 protein. The repertoire holds a few hundred thousand distinct CDR3 sequences, with roughly 13% as singletons. The chain uses TRBV20-1 and TRBJ2-1; D possibly corresponds to TRBD2 (6 bases). This TCR derives from a male donor with ankylosing spondylitis. Material for sequencing was blood, either unsorted or a sorted T cell fraction (not recorded which). The chain's CDR3 is CSARAREDYNEQFF. CDR3 sequence (DNA): TGCAGTGCTAGGGCCAGGGAGGACTACAATGAGCAGTTCTTC.